These 8 T cell receptor beta chains came from one sample sequenced in a study of CD8+ T cells in alopecia areata (dated by TCRdb to the late 2010s). Library generation was performed with the immunoSEQ multiplex PCR assay. For TCR sequencing, RNA was extracted from every sample and reverse transcribed into cDNA to serve as template. Held by TCRdb, this immuneACCESS table contains in-frame sequences only and omits some clones. Under half of the omission traces to an unresolved V gene where checked; the cause of the rest is unknown. Present in this sample are approximately 43,000 clones, 50% to 70% of which were seen just once. The top ten clones comprise around 23% of the sample. This specimen's time point label, interpreted: approximately 4 weeks on oral tofacitinib. Taken with the paper, the label for treatment or condition translates to: oral pan-JAK inhibitor, 5-10 mg twice daily. The source material was CD8+ T cells sorted from blood, sampled at week 4, from a patient treated with tofacitinib. Receptors were obtained from a human donor with alopecia areata.

J is TRBJ1-2 and V is TRBV7-8; TRBD1 matches at 8 bases. After removal of 4 bases from V and 6 bases from J, the junction contained 13 bases not matched to a gene. From germline, CDR1 is SGHVS and CDR2 FQNEAQ. This CDR3 contains 16 residues. The CDR3 region is CASSSRAGTGYDGYTF. CDR3 nucleotides: TGTGCCAGCAGCTCTCGCGCCGGGACAGGTTACGATGGCTACACCTTC.

This clone came up a few times. The chain combines TRBV29-1 with TRBJ2-7; no clear D. V was pared by 0 bases and J by 0 bases, with 6 bases between. Germline-derived CDR1 and CDR2 are SQVTM and ANQGSEA. CDR3 length equals 13 residues. CDR3 protein: CSVEDGNSYEQYF. Here the CDR3 DNA reads TGCAGCGTTGAAGACGGAAACTCCTACGAGCAGTACTTC.

The chain combines TRBV29-1 with TRBJ2-7; D is possibly TRBD1 (7 bases). Trimming left V 7 bases short and J 4 bases short, with 14 bases between. The CDR3 is made up of 12 amino acids. The germline V gene encodes CDR1 SQVTM and CDR2 ANQGSEA. CDR3 DNA: TGCAGCGCCGGGGGACAGTCGTACGAGCAGTACTTC. Amino acids: CSAGGQSYEQYF.

The rearrangement joins TRBV29-1 to TRBJ2-7, with TRBD1 as a possible D gene (6 bases). The germline gives CDR1 SQVTM, CDR2 ANQGSEA. V lost 0 bases and J 4 bases, leaving 13 bases between the germline ends. The CDR3 is made up of 14 amino acids. This CDR3 reads CSVEDPGQTYEQYF. Here the CDR3 DNA reads TGCAGCGTTGAAGACCCGGGACAAACATACGAGCAGTACTTC.

This chain uses TRBV5-1 with TRBJ2-1; tentatively, D is TRBD1 (6 bases). The CDR3 has 14 amino acids. Trimming left V 0 bases short and J 4 bases short, with 8 bases between. From germline, CDR1 is SGHRS and CDR2 YFSETQ. CDR3 DNA: TGCGCCAGCAGCTTGGGACAGGAGTACAATGAGCAGTTCTTC. Its translation is CASSLGQEYNEQFF.

This chain joins TRBV30 and TRBJ2-1; TRBD2 matches 9 bases. Germline CDR1 GTSNPN, CDR2 SVGIG (reference sequence). The CDR3 runs 13 residues. V dropped 4 bases and J dropped 6; count of bases not matched to a gene: 4. CDR3 DNA: TGTGCCTGGACTAGCGGGGTTTCCAATGAGCAGTTCTTC. It translates to CAWTSGVSNEQFF.

The chain recombines TRBV14 with TRBJ1-1; 7 bases align to TRBD1. J was trimmed by 5 bases and V by 0 bases; bases with no gene match: 6. This CDR3 has 15 residues. Germline V CDR1 and CDR2: SGHDN, FVKESK. The DNA of the CDR3 is TGTGCCAGCAGCCAAGAATCCAACAGGGGTACTGAAGCTTTCTTT. It specifies CASSQESNRGTEAFF.

The chain employs TRBV7-2 and TRBJ2-1; possible D gene TRBD2, 5 bases. This CDR3 comprises 18 residues. The ends were cut back, 5 bases at V and 5 bases at J, with 25 bases in the middle. The germline V gene encodes CDR1 SGHTA and CDR2 FQGNSA. The CDR3 DNA reads TGTGCCAGCAGCCTAGGGTGGCTCACCGGGAACGACAACAATGAGCAGTTCTTC. Protein sequence: CASSLGWLTGNDNNEQFF.